The source of this TCR beta chain is a study of blood T cell repertoires in COVID-19. This CDR3 is built from 14 residues. V lost 4 bases to trimming and J lost 7 bases; unmatched junction nucleotides: 2. Looked up from germline, CDR1 is MGHRA and CDR2 is YSYEKL. Assay used: immunoSEQ multiplex PCR; TCRdb lists only in-frame clones, some missing. Among 400,000 or so clones listed, about 92% were seen once. This TCR was sampled from a man younger than 30 who had recovered from COVID-19. The rearrangement joins TRBV4-1 to TRBJ1-6; 9 bases are shared with TRBD1. Specimen: PBMCs or T cells enriched from blood (not recorded which). CDR3 region: CASSRGTGNSPLHF. CDR3 in DNA: TGCGCCAGCAGCCGGGGGACAGGGAATTCACCCCTCCACTTT.